The entry that follows covers one T cell receptor beta chain sequence. The data stem from a study of radiotherapy plus CTLA-4 blockade in lung cancer. The CDR3 totals 15 residues. V lost 4 bases, J lost 9 bases, and 19 bases lay in between. CDR1 is SGHDN, CDR2 FVKESK, per germline. Generated by immunoSEQ multiplex PCR, the TCRdb table keeps only in-frame clones and is missing some. The table shows about 80,000 clones, with about 84% occurring only once. This clonotype was sampled from a human donor with non-small cell lung cancer who had stable disease on radiotherapy plus ipilimumab. J is TRBJ2-1 and V is TRBV14; D is unresolved. Sequenced here: peripheral blood, sampled from a patient treated with radiotherapy plus ipilimumab. The CDR3 here is CASSPLGLTAGEQFF. CDR3 DNA sequence: TGTGCCAGCAGCCCCCTAGGGCTCACTGCAGGTGAGCAGTTCTTC.